This TCR beta chain originates from a study of brain T cells in children with intractable seizures. The CDR3 is 12 residues long. V lost 3 bases and J 7 bases, leaving 12 bases between the germline ends. Germline CDR1 SQVTM, CDR2 ANQGSEA. The table came from immunoSEQ multiplex PCR; TCRdb's copy has only in-frame clones and leaves some out. The sample lists under 150,000 clones; 85% to 95% were seen once. The sequenced cases were selected for having the highest brain T cell transcript signatures. This sequence originates from a boy under two years old with hemimegalencephaly and intractable seizures. The rearrangement uses TRBV29-1 and TRBJ1-2; D is unclear. The specimen comprised peripheral blood, sampled at surgery. CDR3 nucleotides: TGCAGCGTTGAGCTAAGGTTCGGTGGCTACACCTTC. As protein: CSVELRFGGYTF.